This T cell receptor beta chain is drawn from a study of identifying expanded T cells in peripheral blood (dated by TCRdb to about 2019). Turning to the overall study: Four technical replicates, made by sequencing separate aliquots from the same pool of genomic DNA, were compared pairwise.

TCRbeta CDR3 regions were profiled with the immunoSEQ Assay using bias-controlled multiplex PCR amplification of genomic DNA. The study's processing was this. To quantify the absolute abundance of each unique TCRbeta CDR3 region, the sequences were collapsed and filtered. Differential abundance was assessed using a binomial (Fisher-equivalent) model and a beta-binomial model in which time-dependent variance fitted from healthy donors was added. Clones with fewer than 5 combined templates were excluded, and clones with Benjamini-Hochberg FDR below 0.01 were called differentially abundant. The form v = (b*log(k)+a)^2 was used to model beta-binomial variance as a function of total template count across the two samples. In its TCRdb copy, this immuneACCESS table keeps in-frame sequences only and misses some clones. Where compared with another copy, unresolved V genes explain less than half of these, and the others have no known cause. V, J and clone size were drawn from that table, and D and trimming were deduced from the DNA. In this sample the table shows around 80,000 clones, under 90% of which occur a single time. 3% to 4% of the sample is taken by the ten largest.

General findings and caveats noted by the study authors: Across all healthy-donor time intervals, the beta-binomial model significantly lowered both the number of clones called differentially abundant and the false-positive rate. The binomial model flagged 0.95 to 1.5 differentially abundant clones between technical replicates but 15 to 17 over roughly 2 weeks and around 19 over roughly 4 weeks. The authors expected that over much longer intervals, such as months to years, biological variance in healthy repertoires might increase even further. Across all healthy donors, variance in clone template counts between approximately 2-week samples was found to increase significantly with total template count.

The germline V gene yields SGHTA for CDR1 and FQGNSA for CDR2. V sheds 3 bases and J sheds 3 bases, leaving 9 bases between their ends. Including cysteine and phenylalanine, the CDR3 has 13 amino acids. The read is trimmed to its CDR3 DNA, 39 bases read in frame from base 1. A remark on this clone: Its binding antigen is unknown. No base quality information exists; no much larger clone differs at one position.

No immune events such as infections were documented for the healthy donors during the collection period. Time-dependent variance in a beta-binomial model of T-cell clone differential abundance was calibrated using healthy-donor blood repertoires as a training cohort. The training cohort included 10 or so healthy donors, of whom 3 were female and 7 were male. Donor ages ranged from about 29 to 70 years, with an average of 43 years. Whole blood was collected from each healthy donor at three time points spaced 2 to 3 weeks apart and obtained from a commercial supplier. Genomic DNA was extracted from unsorted whole blood for immunosequencing.

The sequence joins TRBV7-2 to TRBJ2-7; the D gene cannot be resolved reliably. This sequence was found in a person aged 18-69 years in good health. Sequenced material: blood. The CDR3 corresponds to CASSLPPIYEQYF. The nucleotide sequence is given as TGTGCCAGCAGCTTGCCTCCCATCTACGAGCAGTACTTC.